These 9 T cell receptor beta chains were sequenced from one sample in a study of T-cell reconstitution after alpha-beta-depleted transplantation in children (dated by TCRdb to 2016 to 2017). The library came from PCR. The listed sequencing device is Illumina HiSeq 2500. TCR library preparation used molecular barcoding, with unique molecular identifiers applied to normalize quantification of the TCRbeta repertoire. TCRdb reprocessed the public reads (quality trimming at Q25 with fastp, clone calling with MiXCR) and kept in-frame beta chains. Records with the same CDR3 protein are collapsed into one entry carrying the most frequent genes and DNA. Within this sample are hundreds of thousands of distinct CDR3 sequences, with around 15% of them counted one time only. Jointly, the top ten make up roughly 41% of the sample. The treatment or condition label for this specimen denotes: allogeneic hematopoietic cell transplantation with graft depleted of TCRalphabeta T cells and CD19 B cells.

Specimen: PBMCs, mostly from graft donor cells, collected 360 days after TCRalphabeta/CD19-depleted stem cell transplant. The receptors stem from a male patient between 2 and 15 years old who had a stem cell transplant for acute lymphoblastic leukemia, so the T cells may come from the graft donor.

J is TRBJ2-5 and V is TRBV29-1; 8 nucleotides line up with TRBD2. The junction had 9 bases not matched to a gene; V was cut back by 1 base and J by 5 bases. This CDR3 comprises 15 residues. Germline CDR1 and CDR2: SQVTM and ANQGSEA. In nucleotides, the CDR3 is TGCAGCGTTGAAGGCGGTAAAAGACTAGCGGAGACCCAGTACTTC. Translated: CSVEGGKRLAETQYF. The full variable domain, rest sourced from reference TRBV29-1 and TRBJ2-5, is SAVISQKPSRDICQRGTSLTIQCQVDSQVTMMFWYRQQPGQSLTLIATANQGSEATYESGFVIDKFPISRPNLTFSTLTVSNMSPEDSSIYLCSVEGGKRLAETQYFGPGTRLLVL.

This clonotype has only a few counts. CDR3 region: CASSPSGTTSGYTF. DNA for the CDR3: TGTGCCAGCAGTCCCTCCGGGACCACTTCAGGCTACACCTTC. This chain uses TRBV27 with TRBJ1-2; maybe TRBD1 (5 bases). V dropped 5 bases and J dropped 8 bases, with 18 bases sitting between them. Germline V lookup: CDR1 MNHEY, CDR2 SMNVEV (reference sequence). This CDR3 region has 14 residues.

There are a few counts of this clonotype. The V and J genes are TRBV14 and TRBJ2-1; 13 bases map to TRBD2. Germline V lookup: CDR1 SGHDN, CDR2 FVKESK. V lost 2 bases to trimming and J lost 5 bases; unmatched junction nucleotides: 3. CDR3 size: 16 residues. The DNA for the CDR3 is TGTGCCAGCAGCCAACTAGGACTAGCGGGGGACAATGAGCAGTTCTTC. Protein: CASSQLGLAGDNEQFF.

This chain uses TRBV7-2 with TRBJ2-7, with 9 bases that match TRBD2. Losses at the gene ends were 5 bases for V and 3 bases for J; bases not matched to a gene: 5. The CDR3 is made up of 14 amino acids. The germline V gene has CDR1 SGHTA and CDR2 FQGNSA. CDR3: CASSPVAGVYEQYF. The CDR3 region has the DNA TGTGCCAGCAGCCCGGTAGCGGGGGTCTACGAGCAGTACTTC.

This clonotype was counted a few times. The rearrangement joins TRBV6-5 to TRBJ1-1; 10 bases map to TRBD1. The CDR3 loop spans 16 amino acids. V lost 3 bases to trimming and J lost 1 base; unmatched junction nucleotides: 5. The V gene's germline CDR1 is MNHEY and CDR2 SVGAGI. CDR3 nucleotides: TGTGCCAGCAGTTATAGGGGACAGGGGCCGAACACTGAAGCTTTCTTT. Protein: CASSYRGQGPNTEAFF.

The rearrangement uses TRBV29-1 and TRBJ2-3; D gene unclear. Per germline, CDR1 SQVTM and CDR2 ANQGSEA. The V and J ends lost 3 bases and 0 bases respectively, with 13 bases between them. This CDR3 spans 15 amino acids. CDR3 sequence: CSVDSSTRSTDTQYF. The CDR3 DNA follows: TGCAGCGTTGACTCGTCTACCAGAAGCACAGATACGCAGTATTTT.

The V gene is TRBV6-2 or TRBV6-3, the J gene TRBJ2-7; the match to TRBD1 covers 9 bases. V gave up 2 bases and J gave up 4 bases; unmatched junction bases: 6. Germline values: CDR1 MNHEY, CDR2 SVGEGT. This CDR3 is 15 amino acids long. CDR3 DNA sequence: TGTGCCAGCAGTTACCGCGACAGGGGGAGGTACGAGCAGTACTTC. Translated, it gives CASSYRDRGRYEQYF.

This clonotype was observed a handful of times. The chain employs TRBV29-1 and TRBJ1-1; tentatively, D is TRBD1 (6 bases). Germline V gene data show CDR1 as SQVTM and CDR2 as ANQGSEA. CDR3 length: 10 amino acids. The CDR3 protein is CSVPGGEAFF. CDR3 in DNA: TGCAGTGTACCCGGGGGCGAAGCTTTCTTT.

This clonotype appeared once. The rearrangement links TRBV7-9 to TRBJ2-4; D gene unclear. The CDR3 length is 13 residues. V gave up 2 bases and J gave up 5 bases, with 7 bases separating them. Looked up from germline, CDR1 is SEHNR and CDR2 is FQNEAQ (reference sequence). In DNA, the CDR3 is TGTGCCAGCAGCTTATTGGCAGAAAACATTCAGTACTTC. Translating it yields CASSLLAENIQYF.